This T cell receptor (beta chain) was identified during a study of a mutant IDH1 vaccine in newly diagnosed glioma. Overall study context: The study started vaccination 4-6 weeks after radiotherapy alone, or with temozolomide cycles. Pretreatment consisted of radiotherapy, temozolomide, or both, with most receiving both.

CDR3 length: 15 residues. V lost 4 bases and J lost 0; bases outside the gene matches: 6. Germline CDR1 is SGHDT and CDR2 is YYEEEE. This sample's time point: week 47, end of study. Vaccination comprised doses that each held 300 ug of mutant IDH1 20-mer peptide, plus topical imiquimod. TCRdb keeps only in-frame clones here, not all; method: immunoSEQ multiplex PCR. The profile shows 77,000 or so clones, over 75% of them singletons. Comment on this clone: Its antigen is currently unknown.

The V and J genes are TRBV5-6 and TRBJ2-7, with 8 bases fitting TRBD1. Sequencing used PBMCs, obtained from a glioma patient whose treatment included an IDH1 peptide vaccine. The receptor comes from a man aged 35-49 years with glioma. CDR3 nucleotides: TGTGCCAGCAGCATGGGACAGGCCAGCTCCTACGAGCAGTACTTC. Its protein product is CASSMGQASSYEQYF.